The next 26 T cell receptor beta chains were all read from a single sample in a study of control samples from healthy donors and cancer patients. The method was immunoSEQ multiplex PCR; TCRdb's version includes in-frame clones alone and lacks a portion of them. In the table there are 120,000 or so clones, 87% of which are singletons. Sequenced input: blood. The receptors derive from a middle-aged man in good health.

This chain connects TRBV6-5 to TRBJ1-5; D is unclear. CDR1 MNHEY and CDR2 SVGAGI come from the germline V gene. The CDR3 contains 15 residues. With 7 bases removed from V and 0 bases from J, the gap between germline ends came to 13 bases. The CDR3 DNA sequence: TGTGCCAGCATTCTGGTGCATAATAGCAATCAGCCCCAGCATTTT. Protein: CASILVHNSNQPQHF.

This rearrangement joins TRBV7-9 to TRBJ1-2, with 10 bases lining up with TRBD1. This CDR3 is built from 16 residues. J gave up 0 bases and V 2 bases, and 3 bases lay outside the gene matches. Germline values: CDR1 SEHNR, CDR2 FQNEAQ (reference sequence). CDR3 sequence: CASSLRTGGANYGYTF. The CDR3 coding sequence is TGTGCCAGCAGCTTAAGGACAGGGGGTGCTAACTATGGCTACACCTTC.

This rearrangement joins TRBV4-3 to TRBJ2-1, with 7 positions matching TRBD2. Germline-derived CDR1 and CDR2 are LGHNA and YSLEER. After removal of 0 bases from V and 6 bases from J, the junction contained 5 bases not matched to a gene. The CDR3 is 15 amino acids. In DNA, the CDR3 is TGCGCCAGCAGCCAAGAGGGACTACCTCTCAATGAGCAGTTCTTC. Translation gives CASSQEGLPLNEQFF.

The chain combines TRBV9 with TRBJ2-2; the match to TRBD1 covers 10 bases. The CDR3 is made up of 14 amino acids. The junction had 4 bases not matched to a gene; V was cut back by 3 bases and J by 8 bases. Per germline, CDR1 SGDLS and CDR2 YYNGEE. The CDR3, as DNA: TGTGCCAGCAGCGAGGGACAGGGGAAGGGGGAGCTGTTTTTT. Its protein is CASSEGQGKGELFF.

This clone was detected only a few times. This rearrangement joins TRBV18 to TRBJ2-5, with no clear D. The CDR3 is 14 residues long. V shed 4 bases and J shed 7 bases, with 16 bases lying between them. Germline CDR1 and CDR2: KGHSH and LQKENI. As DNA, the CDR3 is TGTGCCAGCTCACTGGGTTACCAGGCCGGGACCCAGTACTTC. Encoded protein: CASSLGYQAGTQYF.

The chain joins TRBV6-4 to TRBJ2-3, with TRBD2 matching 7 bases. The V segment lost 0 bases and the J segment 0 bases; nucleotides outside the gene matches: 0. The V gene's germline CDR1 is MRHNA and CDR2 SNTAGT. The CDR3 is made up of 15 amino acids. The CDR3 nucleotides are TGTGCCAGCAGTGACTCGACTAGCAGCACAGATACGCAGTATTTT. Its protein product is CASSDSTSSTDTQYF.

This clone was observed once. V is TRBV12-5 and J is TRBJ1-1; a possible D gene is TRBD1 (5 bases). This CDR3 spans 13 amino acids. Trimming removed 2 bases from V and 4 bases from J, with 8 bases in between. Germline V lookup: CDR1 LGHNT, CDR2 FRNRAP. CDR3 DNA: TGTGCTAGTGGTTTGTGGGGGAGCACTGAAGCTTTCTTT. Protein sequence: CASGLWGSTEAFF.

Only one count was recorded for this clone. The CDR3 loop is CASEGSDYGYTF. The CDR3 DNA follows: TGTGCCAGCGAAGGTAGCGACTATGGCTACACCTTC. V gene TRBV7-2 combines with J gene TRBJ1-2; no reliable D call. Trimming removed 8 bases at V and 3 bases at J, with 10 bases between. CDR3 length: 12 residues. Looked up from germline, CDR1 is SGHTA and CDR2 is FQGNSA.

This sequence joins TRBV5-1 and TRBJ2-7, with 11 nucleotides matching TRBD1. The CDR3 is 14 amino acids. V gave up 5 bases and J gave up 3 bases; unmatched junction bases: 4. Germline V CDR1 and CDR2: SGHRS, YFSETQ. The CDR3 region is CASRAGTGGYEQYF. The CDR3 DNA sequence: TGCGCCAGCAGAGCCGGGACAGGGGGCTACGAGCAGTACTTC.

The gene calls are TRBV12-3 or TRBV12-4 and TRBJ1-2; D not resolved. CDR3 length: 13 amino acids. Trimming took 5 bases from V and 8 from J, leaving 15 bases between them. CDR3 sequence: CASSPQGRRGYTF. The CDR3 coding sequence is TGTGCCAGCAGTCCCCAAGGGCGGCGGGGCTACACCTTC.

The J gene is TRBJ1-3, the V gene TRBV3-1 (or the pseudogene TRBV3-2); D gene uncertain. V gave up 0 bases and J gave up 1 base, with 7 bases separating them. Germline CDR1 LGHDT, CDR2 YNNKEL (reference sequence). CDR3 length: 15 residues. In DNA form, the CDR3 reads TGTGCCAGCAGCCAAGAAGGTCGATCTGGAAACACCATATATTTT. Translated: CASSQEGRSGNTIYF.

The CDR3 sequence: CASTPGLCGNTIYF. The CDR3, as DNA: TGCGCCAGCACTCCTGGCCTGTGTGGAAACACCATATATTTT. The chain links TRBV23-1 to TRBJ1-3; D ambiguous. TRBV23-1 counts as an open reading frame of uncertain function. V lost 7 bases and J lost 3, with 13 bases in between. This CDR3 spans 14 amino acids.

The CDR3 DNA sequence: TGTGCCAGCTCCTCGGACAGCGGGGGGGCCGGGGAGCTGTTTTTT. Translated, it gives CASSSDSGGAGELFF. This rearrangement joins TRBV6-4 to TRBJ2-2, with 10 nucleotides matching TRBD2. J lost 6 bases, V lost 8 bases, and 9 bases had no gene match. Germline CDR1 reads MRHNA; CDR2 reads SNTAGT. The CDR3 is 15 amino acids.

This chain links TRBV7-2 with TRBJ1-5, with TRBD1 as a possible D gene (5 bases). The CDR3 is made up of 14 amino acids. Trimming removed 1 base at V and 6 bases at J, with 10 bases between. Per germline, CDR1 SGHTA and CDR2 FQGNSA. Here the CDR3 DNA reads TGTGCCAGCAGCTTAGAGAGGGGTCTTCAGCCCCAGCATTTT. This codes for CASSLERGLQPQHF.

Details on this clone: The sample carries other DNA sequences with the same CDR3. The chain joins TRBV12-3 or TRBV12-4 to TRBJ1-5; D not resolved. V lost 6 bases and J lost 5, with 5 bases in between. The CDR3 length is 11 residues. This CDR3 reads CASSYHQPQHF. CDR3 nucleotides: TGTGCCAGCAGCTACCATCAGCCCCAGCATTTT.

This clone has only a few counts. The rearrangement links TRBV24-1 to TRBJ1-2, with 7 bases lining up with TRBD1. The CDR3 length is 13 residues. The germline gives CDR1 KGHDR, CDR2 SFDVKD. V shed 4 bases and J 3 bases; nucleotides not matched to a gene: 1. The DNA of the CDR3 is TGTGCCACCAGTGACACAGGGGACTATGGCTACACCTTC. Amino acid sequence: CATSDTGDYGYTF.

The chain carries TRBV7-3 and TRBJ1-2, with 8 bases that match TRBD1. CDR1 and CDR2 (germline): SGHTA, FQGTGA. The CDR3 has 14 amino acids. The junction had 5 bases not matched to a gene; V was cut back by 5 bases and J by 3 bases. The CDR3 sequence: CASSRTGGDYGYTF. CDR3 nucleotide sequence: TGTGCCAGCAGCCGCACAGGGGGTGACTATGGCTACACCTTC.

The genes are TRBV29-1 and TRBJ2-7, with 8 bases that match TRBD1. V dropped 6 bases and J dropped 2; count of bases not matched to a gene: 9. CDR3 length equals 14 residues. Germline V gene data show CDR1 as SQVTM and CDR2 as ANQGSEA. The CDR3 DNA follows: TGCAGCGTCAGTCCCGGGACAGGTACCTACGAGCAGTACTTC. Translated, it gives CSVSPGTGTYEQYF.

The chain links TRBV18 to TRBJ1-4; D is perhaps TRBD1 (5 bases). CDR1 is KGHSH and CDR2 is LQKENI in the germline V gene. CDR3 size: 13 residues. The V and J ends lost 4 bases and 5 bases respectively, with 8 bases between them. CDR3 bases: TGTGCCAGCTCACGGGGGGAAAATGAAAAACTGTTTTTT. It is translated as CASSRGENEKLFF.

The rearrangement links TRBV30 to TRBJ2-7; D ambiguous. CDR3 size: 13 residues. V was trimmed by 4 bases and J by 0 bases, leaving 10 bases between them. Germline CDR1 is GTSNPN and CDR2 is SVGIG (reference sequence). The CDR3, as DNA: TGTGCCTGGACGGACGGTAGCTCCTACGAGCAGTACTTC. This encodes CAWTDGSSYEQYF. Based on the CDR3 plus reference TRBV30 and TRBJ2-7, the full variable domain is SQTIHQWPATLVQPVGSPLSLECTVEGTSNPNLYWYRQAAGRGLQLLFYSVGIGQISSEVPQNLSASRPQDRQFILSSKKLLLSDSGFYLCAWTDGSSYEQYFGPGTRLTVT.

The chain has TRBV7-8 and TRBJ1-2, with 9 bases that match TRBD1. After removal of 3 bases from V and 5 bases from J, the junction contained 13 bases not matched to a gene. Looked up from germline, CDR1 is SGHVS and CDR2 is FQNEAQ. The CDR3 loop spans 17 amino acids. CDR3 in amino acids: CASSLARDRVYGYGYTF. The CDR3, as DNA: TGTGCCAGCAGCTTGGCTAGGGACAGGGTGTATGGTTATGGCTACACCTTC.

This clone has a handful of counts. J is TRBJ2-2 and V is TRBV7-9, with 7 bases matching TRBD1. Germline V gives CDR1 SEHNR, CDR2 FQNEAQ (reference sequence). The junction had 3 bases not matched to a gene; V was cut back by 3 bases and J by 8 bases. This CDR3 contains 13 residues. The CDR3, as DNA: TGTGCCAGCAGCTTCTCAGGGGGAGGGGAGCTGTTTTTT. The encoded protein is CASSFSGGGELFF.

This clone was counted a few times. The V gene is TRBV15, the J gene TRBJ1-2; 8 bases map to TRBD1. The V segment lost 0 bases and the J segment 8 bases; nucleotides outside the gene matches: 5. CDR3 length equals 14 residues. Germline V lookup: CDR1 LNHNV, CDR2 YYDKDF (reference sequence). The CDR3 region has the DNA TGTGCCACCAGCAGAGACCGGACAGGGTGGGGCTACACCTTC. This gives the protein CATSRDRTGWGYTF.

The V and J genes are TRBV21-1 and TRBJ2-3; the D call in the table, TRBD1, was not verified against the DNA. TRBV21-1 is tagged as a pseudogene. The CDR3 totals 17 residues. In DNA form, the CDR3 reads TGTGCCAGCAGCAAAGAAGGACAGGGGTCTCGCACAGATACGCAGTATTTT. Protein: CASSKEGQGSRTDTQYF.

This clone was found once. CDR3 in DNA: TGCGCCAGCAGCCAAGGAAGTGCGTTGAACTCTGGAAACACCATATATTTT. It yields the protein CASSQGSALNSGNTIYF. The V and J genes are TRBV4-1 and TRBJ1-3; D is undetermined. The germline V gene encodes CDR1 MGHRA and CDR2 YSYEKL. Trimming removed 1 base from V and 0 bases from J, with 13 bases in between. The CDR3 sequence is 17 residues long.

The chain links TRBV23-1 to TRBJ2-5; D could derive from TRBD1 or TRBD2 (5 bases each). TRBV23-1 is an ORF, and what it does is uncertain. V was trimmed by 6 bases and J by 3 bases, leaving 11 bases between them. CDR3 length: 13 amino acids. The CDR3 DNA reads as TGCGCCAGCAGGAGGGGACGGAAAGAGACCCAGTACTTC. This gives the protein CASRRGRKETQYF.